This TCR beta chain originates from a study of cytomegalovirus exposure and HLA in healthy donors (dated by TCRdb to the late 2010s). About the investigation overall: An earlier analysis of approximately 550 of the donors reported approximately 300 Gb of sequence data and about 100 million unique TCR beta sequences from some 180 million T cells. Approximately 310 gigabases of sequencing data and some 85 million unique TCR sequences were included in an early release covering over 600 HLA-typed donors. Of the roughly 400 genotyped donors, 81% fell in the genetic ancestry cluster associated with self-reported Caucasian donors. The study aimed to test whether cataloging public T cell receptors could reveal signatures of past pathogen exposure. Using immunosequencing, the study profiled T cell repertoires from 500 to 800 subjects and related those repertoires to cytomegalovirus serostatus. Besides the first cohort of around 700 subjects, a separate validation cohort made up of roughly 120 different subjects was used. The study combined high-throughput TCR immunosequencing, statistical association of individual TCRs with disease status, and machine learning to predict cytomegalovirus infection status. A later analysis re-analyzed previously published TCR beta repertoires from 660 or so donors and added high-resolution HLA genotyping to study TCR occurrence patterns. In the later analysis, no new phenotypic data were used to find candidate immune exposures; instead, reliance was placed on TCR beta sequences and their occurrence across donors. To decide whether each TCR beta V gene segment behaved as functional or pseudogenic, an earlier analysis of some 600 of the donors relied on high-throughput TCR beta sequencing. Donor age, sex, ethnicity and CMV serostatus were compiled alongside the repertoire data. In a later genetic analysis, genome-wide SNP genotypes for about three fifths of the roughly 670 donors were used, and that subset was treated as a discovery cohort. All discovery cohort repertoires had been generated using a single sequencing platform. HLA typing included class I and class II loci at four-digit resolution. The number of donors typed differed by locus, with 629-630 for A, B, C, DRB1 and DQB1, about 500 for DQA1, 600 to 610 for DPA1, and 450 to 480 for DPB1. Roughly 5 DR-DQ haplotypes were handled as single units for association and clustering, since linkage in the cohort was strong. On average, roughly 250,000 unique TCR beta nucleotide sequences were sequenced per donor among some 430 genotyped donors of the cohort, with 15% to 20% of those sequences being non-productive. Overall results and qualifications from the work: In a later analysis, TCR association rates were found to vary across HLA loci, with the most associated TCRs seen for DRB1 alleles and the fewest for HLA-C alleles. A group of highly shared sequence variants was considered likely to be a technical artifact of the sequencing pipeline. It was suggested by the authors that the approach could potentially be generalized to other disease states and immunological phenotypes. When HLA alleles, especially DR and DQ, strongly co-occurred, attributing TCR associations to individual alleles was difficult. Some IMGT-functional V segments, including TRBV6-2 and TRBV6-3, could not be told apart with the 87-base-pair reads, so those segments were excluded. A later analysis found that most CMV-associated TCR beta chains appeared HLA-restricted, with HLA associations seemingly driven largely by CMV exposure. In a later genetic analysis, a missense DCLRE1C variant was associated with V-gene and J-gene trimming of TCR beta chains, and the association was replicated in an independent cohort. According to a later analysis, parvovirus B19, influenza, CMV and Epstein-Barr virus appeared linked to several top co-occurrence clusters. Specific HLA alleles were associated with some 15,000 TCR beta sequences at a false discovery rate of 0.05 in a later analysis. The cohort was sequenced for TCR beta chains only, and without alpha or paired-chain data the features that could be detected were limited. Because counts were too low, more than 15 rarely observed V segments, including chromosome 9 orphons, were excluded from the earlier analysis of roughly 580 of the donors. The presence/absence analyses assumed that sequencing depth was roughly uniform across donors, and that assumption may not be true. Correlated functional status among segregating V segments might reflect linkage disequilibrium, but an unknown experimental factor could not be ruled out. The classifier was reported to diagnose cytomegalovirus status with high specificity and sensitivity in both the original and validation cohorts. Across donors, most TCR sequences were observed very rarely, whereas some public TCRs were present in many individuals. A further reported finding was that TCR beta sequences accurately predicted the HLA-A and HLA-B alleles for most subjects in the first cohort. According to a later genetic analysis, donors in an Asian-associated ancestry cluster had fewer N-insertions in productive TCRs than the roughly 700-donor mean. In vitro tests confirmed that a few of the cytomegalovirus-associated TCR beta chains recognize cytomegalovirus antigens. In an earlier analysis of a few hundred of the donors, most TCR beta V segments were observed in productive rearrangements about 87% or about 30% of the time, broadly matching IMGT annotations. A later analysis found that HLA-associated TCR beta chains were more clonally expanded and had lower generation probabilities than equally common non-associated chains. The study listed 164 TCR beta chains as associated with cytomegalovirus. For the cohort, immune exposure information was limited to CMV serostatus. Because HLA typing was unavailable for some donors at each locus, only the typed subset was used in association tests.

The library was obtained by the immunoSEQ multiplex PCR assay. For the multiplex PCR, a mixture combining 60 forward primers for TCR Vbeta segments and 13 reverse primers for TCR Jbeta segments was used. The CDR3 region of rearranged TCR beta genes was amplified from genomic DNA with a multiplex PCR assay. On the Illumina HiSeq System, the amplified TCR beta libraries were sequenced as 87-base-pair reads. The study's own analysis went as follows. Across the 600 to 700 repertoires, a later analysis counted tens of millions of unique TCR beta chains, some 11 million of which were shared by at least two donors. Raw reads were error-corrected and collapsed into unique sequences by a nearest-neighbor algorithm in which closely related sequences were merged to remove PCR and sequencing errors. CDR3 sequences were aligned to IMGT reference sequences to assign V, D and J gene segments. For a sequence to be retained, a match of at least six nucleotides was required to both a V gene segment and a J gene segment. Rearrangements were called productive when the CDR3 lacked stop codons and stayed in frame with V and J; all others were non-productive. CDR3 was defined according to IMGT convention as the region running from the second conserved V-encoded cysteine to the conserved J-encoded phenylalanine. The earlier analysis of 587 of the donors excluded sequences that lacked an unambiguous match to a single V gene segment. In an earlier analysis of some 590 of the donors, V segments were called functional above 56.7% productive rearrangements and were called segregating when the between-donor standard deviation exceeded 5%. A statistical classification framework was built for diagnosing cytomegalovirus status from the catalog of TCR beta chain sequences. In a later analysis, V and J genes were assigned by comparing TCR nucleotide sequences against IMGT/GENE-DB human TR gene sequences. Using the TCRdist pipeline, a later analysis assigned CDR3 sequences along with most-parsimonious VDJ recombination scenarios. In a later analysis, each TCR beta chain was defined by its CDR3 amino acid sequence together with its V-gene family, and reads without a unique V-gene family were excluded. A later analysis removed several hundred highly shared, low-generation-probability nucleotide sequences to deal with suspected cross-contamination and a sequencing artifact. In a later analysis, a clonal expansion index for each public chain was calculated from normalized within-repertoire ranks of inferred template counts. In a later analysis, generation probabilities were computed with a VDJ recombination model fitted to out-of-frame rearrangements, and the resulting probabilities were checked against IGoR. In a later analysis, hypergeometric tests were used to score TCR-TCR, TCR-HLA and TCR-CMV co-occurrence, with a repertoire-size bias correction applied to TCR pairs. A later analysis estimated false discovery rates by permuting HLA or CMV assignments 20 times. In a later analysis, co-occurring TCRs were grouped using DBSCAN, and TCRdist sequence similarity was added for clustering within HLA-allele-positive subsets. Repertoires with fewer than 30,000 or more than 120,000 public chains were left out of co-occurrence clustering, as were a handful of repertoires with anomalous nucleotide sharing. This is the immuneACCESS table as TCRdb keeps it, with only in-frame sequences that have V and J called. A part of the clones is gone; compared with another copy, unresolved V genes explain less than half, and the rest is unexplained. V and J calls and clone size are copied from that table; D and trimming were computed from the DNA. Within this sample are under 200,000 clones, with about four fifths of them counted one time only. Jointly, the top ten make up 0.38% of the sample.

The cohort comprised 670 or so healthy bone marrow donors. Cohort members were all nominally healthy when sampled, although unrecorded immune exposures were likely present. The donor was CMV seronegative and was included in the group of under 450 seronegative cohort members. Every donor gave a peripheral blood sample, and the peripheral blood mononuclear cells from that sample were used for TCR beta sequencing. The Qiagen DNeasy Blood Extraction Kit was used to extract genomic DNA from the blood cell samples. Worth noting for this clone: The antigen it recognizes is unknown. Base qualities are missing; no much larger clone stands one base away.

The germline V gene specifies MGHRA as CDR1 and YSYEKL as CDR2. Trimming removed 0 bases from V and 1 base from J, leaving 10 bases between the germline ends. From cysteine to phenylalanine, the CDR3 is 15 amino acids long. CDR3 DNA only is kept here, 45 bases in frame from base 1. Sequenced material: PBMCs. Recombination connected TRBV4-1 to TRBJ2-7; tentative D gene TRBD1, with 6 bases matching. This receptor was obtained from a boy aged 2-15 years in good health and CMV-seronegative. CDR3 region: CASSQEGTHSYEQYF. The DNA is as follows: TGCGCCAGCAGCCAAGAAGGGACACATTCCTACGAGCAGTACTTC.